The source of this T cell receptor (beta chain) is a study of technical replicates of blood from a few donors (dated by TCRdb to 2015 to 2018). The CDR3 sequence holds 16 residues, the cysteine and phenylalanine included. Only CDR3 DNA is held: 48 bases, read in frame from base 1. V loses 4 bases at its end and J loses 5 bases; junction bases beyond the gene matches: 8. The germline V gene (reference sequence) gives CDR1 as MNHEY and CDR2 as SMNVEV. The library was generated by the immunoSEQ multiplex PCR assay. Imported from immuneACCESS, the table was reduced by TCRdb to in-frame sequences with V and J called. These copies leave out some clones; in studies compared against another copy, an unresolved V gene accounts for under half, and the cause of the remainder is not known. The sample includes roughly 73,000 clones, with 93% observed a single time. The ten largest account for 0.2% to 0.3% of the sample.

Comments on this clone: The antigen it binds to is not known. It has no much larger one-base neighbor in the sample; base qualities were not kept.

The sequence is built from TRBV27 and TRBJ1-6, and TRBD1 aligns with 7 junction nucleotides. The sequence came from a human donor in good health. The sample was T cells isolated from PBMCs. The CDR3 amino acid sequence is: CASSSSRTGNNSPLHF. The nucleotides are TGTGCCAGCAGTTCATCGCGGACAGGAAATAATTCACCCCTCCACTTT.